The following is a T cell receptor (beta chain) sequence with its context. Its antigen remains unidentified. A read error may account for a junction end that differs from germline. This sample stems from a study of early T cells in non-severe SARS-CoV-2 infection. Study summary: RNA in bulk from unsorted whole blood was sequenced, and chains were unpaired.

Each cDNA molecule carried a unique molecular identifier. MiXCR was run by TCRdb on the 5' RACE reads, yielding one entry per CDR3 protein. Of more than 35,000 distinct CDR3 sequences in the sample, around 5.7% are singletons; the top ten hold about 5.1%. Study conclusions and caveats: Private and CD4 specificities were missed by VDJdb matching, which favored anti-spike CD8 responses.

Germline V gene sequence: CDR1 DFQATT, CDR2 SNEGSKA (reference sequence). The CDR3 is made up of 15 amino acids. The specimen was whole blood. The V call is TRBV20-1, the J call TRBJ1-5; D perhaps matches TRBD1 (6 bases). This TCR came from an adult who was a healthcare worker with PCR-confirmed SARS-CoV-2 infection or an uninfected control (not recorded which). The CDR3: CSASRGEQGNQPQLF. DNA of the CDR3: TGCAGTGCTAGTCGCGGGGAACAGGGTAATCAGCCCCAGCTTTTT.